This entry describes one TCR beta chain. Its specificity is unknown. The sample belongs to a study of cytomegalovirus exposure and HLA in healthy donors. Whole-study findings and limits: Among the sequence variants, a highly shared cluster was likely an artifact of sequencing.

Amplification used 60 Vbeta primers and 13 Jbeta primers. The repertoire was sequenced with immunoSEQ multiplex PCR; TCRdb's copy has only in-frame clones and lacks some. This table has some 180,000 clones, roughly a tenth appearing once. The sequencing sample was made of PBMCs. The receptor's source is a woman aged 25 to 39 in good health and CMV-seropositive.

CDR3 residues: CASRTVSNQPQHF. The CDR3 DNA reads as TGTGCCAGCAGGACAGTGTCCAATCAGCCCCAGCATTTT. The chain joins TRBV2 to TRBJ1-5; a possible D gene is TRBD1 (5 bases). The CDR3 runs to 13 residues. Germline V gene data show CDR1 as SNHLY and CDR2 as FYNNEI. The V and J ends lost 6 bases and 3 bases respectively, with 9 bases between them.